This T cell receptor (beta chain) was retrieved from a study of blood T cell repertoires in COVID-19. Study details: T cells, B-cell-depleted T cells, or PBMCs provided the cDNA or gDNA that served as material.

TCRdb's copy holds only in-frame clones and misses some; the assay was immunoSEQ multiplex PCR. The data hold 200,000 to 250,000 clones, with about 88% observed a single time. Trimming took 5 bases from V and 3 from J, leaving 14 bases between them. Germline lookup yields CDR1 SGHKS and CDR2 YYEKEE (reference sequence). This CDR3 contains 15 residues. This clonotype was sampled from a woman aged 55-69 years with acute or convalescent COVID-19. V usage is TRBV5-5 and J usage is TRBJ1-4; D may be TRBD1 (6 bases). The source material was peripheral blood. The CDR3 sequence is CASSRQGSSNEKLFF. CDR3 in DNA: TGTGCCAGCAGTCGCCAGGGGAGCTCTAATGAAAAACTGTTTTTT. Supplemented by reference TRBV5-5 and TRBJ1-4, the full variable domain reads DAGVTQSPTHLIKTRGQQVTLRCSPISGHKSVSWYQQVLGQGPQFIFQYYEKEERGRGNFPDRFSARQFPNYSSELNVNALLLGDSALYLCASSRQGSSNEKLFFGSGTQLSVL.